This TCR beta chain stems from a study of response to subunit inactivated influenza vaccine. V shed 7 bases, J shed 5 bases, and the junction held 4 bases outside the gene matches. Germline V gene lookup returns CDR1 MDHEN and CDR2 SYDVKM. The CDR3 runs 12 residues. This clonotype was counted ten times or more. From the RT-PCR reads, TCRdb called clonotypes with MiXCR, one entry per CDR3 protein. This table has 500,000 to 600,000 distinct CDR3 sequences, roughly 12% appearing once. J is TRBJ2-7 and V is TRBV28, with 8 bases fitting TRBD1. This specimen was PBMCs from blood, taken on the day of vaccination. The clonotype was recovered from a man in his fifties who received an inactivated influenza vaccine. The CDR3 nucleotides read TGTGCCAGCAAAGGACAGGGCCACGAGCAGTACTTC. This codes for CASKGQGHEQYF.